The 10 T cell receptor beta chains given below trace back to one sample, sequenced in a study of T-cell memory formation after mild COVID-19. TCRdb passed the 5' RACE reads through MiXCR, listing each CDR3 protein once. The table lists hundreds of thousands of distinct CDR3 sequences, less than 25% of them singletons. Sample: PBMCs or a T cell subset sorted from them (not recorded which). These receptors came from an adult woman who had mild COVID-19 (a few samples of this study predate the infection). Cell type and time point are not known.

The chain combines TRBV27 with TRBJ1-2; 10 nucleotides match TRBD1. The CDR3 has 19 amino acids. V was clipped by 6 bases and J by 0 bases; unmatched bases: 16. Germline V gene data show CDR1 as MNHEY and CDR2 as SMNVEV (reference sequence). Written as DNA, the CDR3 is TGTGCCAGCAGCCCACATTACCGGGACAGGGGATCATCTAACTATGGCTACACCTTC. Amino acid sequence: CASSPHYRDRGSSNYGYTF.

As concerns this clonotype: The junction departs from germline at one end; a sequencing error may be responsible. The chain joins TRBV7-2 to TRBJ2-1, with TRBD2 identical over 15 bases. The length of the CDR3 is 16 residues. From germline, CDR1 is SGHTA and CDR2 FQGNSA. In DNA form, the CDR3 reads TGTGCCAGCATTACATCACCGGGACTAGCGGGGGGCGAGCCGTTCTTC. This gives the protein CASITSPGLAGGEPFF.

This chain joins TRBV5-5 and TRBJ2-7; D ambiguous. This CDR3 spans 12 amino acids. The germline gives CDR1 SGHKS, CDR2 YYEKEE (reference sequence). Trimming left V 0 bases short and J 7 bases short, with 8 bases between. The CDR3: CASSLEGREQYF. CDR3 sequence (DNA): TGTGCCAGCAGCTTGGAAGGACGAGAGCAGTACTTC. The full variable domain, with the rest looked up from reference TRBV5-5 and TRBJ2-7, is DAGVTQSPTHLIKTRGQQVTLRCSPISGHKSVSWYQQVLGQGPQFIFQYYEKEERGRGNFPDRFSARQFPNYSSELNVNALLLGDSALYLCASSLEGREQYFGPGTRLTVT.

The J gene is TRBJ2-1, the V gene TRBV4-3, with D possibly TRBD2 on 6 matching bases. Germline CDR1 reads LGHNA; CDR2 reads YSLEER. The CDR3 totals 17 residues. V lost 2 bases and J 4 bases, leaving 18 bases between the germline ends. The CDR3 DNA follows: TGCGCCAGCAGCCAACCCGCCCGCTCGGGAGTATACAATGAGCAGTTCTTC. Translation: CASSQPARSGVYNEQFF.

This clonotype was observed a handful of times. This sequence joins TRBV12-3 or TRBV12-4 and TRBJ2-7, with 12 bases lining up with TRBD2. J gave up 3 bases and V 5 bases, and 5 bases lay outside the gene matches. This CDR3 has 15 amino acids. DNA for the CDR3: TGTGCCAGCAGTCCGGGACTAGCGGGCATCTACGAGCAGTACTTC. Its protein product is CASSPGLAGIYEQYF.

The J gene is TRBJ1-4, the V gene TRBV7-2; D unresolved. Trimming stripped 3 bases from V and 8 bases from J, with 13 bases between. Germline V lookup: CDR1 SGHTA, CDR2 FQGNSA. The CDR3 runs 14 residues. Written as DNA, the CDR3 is TGTGCCAGCAGCTTGCCAGGAGGTGGGGAAAAACTGTTTTTT. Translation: CASSLPGGGEKLFF.

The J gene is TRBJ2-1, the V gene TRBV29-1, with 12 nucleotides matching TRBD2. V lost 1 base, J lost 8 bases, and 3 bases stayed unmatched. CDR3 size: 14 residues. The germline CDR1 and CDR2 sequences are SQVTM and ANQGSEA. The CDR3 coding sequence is TGCAGCGTTGAAGGGCTAGCGGGGGGGTATGAGCAGTTCTTC. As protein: CSVEGLAGGYEQFF.

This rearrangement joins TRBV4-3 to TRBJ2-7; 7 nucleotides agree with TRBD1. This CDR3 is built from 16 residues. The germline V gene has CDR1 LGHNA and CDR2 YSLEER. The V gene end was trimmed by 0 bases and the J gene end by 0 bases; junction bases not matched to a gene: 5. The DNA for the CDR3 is TGCGCCAGCAGCCAAGATTGGACAGGAGGCTCCTACGAGCAGTACTTC. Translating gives CASSQDWTGGSYEQYF.

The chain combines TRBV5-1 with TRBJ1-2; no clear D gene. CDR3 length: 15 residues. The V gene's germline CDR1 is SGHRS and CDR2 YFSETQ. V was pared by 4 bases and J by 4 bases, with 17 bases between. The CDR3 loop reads CASSPDPFRGYGYTF. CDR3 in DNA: TGCGCCAGCAGCCCAGACCCATTCAGAGGCTATGGCTACACCTTC.

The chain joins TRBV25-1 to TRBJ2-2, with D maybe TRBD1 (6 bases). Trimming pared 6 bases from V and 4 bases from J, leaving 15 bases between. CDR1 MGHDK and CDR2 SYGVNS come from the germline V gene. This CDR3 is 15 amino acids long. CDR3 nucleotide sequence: TGTGCCAGCAGGGGGGCAGGGCCGGGCACCGGGGAGCTGTTTTTT. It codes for CASRGAGPGTGELFF. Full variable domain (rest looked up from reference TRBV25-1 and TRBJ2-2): EADIYQTPRYLVIGTGKKITLECSQTMGHDKMYWYQQDPGMELHLIHYSYGVNSTEKGDLSSESTVSRIRTEHFPLTLESARPSHTSQYLCASRGAGPGTGELFFGEGSRLTVL.